These 3 T cell receptor beta chains share one sample of origin, sequenced in a study of shared clonotypes between healthy human individuals. The naive CD8 fraction comprised CD45RO-negative cells positively selected for CCR7 and excluded terminally differentiated effector memory CD45RA+ cells. Generated by immunoSEQ multiplex PCR, the TCRdb table keeps only in-frame clones and is missing some. The table shows nearly 2 million clones, with over 85% occurring only once. Sequences were obtained from naive CD8+ T cells sorted from blood. The receptor set was obtained from a man aged 18 to 29 in good health.

The chain joins TRBV30 to TRBJ2-7, with D unresolved. The V end lost 0 bases, the J end lost 5 bases, and 11 bases lay between the germline ends. The length of the CDR3 is 13 residues. CDR1 is GTSNPN, CDR2 SVGIG, per germline (reference sequence). DNA of the CDR3: TGTGCCTGGAGTGTGGGGTCGGGCAACGAGCAGTACTTC. This gives the protein CAWSVGSGNEQYF.

This clone was recorded only once. For the CDR3, the DNA is TGTGCCAGTAGTATAGGGCGCTTTACAGCCTACAATGAGCAGTTCTTC. It translates to CASSIGRFTAYNEQFF. The chain links TRBV19 to TRBJ2-1, with no clear D. The CDR3 contains 16 residues. Germline assignment: CDR1 LNHDA and CDR2 SQIVND (reference sequence). V lost 1 base and J 2 bases, leaving 12 bases between the germline ends. Looking up the rest from reference TRBV19 and TRBJ2-1 gives the full variable domain: DGGITQSPKYLFRKEGQNVTLSCEQNLNHDAMYWYRQDPGQGLRLIYYSQIVNDFQKGDIAEGYSVSREKKESFPLTVTSAQKNPTAFYLCASSIGRFTAYNEQFFGPGTRLTVL.

The J gene is TRBJ1-1, the V gene TRBV4-1; D call uncertain. With 2 bases removed from V and 4 bases from J, the gap between germline ends came to 8 bases. This CDR3 is 13 amino acids long. Germline CDR1 reads MGHRA; CDR2 reads YSYEKL. The CDR3 region is CASSQREGTEAFF. The DNA of the CDR3 is TGCGCCAGCAGCCAAAGGGAGGGCACTGAAGCTTTCTTT.